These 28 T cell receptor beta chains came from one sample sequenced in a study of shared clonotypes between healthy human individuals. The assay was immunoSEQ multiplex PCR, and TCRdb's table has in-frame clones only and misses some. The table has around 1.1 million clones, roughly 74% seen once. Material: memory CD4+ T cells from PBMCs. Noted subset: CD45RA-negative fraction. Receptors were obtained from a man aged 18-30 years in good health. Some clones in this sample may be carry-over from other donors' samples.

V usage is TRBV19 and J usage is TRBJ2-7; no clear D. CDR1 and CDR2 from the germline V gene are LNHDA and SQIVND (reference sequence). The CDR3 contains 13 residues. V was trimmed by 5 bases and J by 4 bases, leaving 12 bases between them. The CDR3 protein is CASSPAQRYEQYF. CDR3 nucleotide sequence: TGTGCCAGTAGTCCGGCCCAAAGATACGAGCAGTACTTC.

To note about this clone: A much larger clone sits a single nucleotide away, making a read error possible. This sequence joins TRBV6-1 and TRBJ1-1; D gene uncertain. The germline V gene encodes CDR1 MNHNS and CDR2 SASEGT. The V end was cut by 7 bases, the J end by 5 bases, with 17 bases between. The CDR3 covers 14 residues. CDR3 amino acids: CASNSVERRTEAFF. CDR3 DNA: TGTGCCAGCAATTCGGTAGAAAGGAGAACTGAAGCTTTCTTT.

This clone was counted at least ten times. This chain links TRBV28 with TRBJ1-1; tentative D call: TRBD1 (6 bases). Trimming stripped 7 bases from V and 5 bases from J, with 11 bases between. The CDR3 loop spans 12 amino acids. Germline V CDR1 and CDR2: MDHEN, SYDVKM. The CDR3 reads CASKPGVTEAFF. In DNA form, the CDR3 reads TGTGCCAGCAAGCCAGGGGTGACTGAAGCTTTCTTT.

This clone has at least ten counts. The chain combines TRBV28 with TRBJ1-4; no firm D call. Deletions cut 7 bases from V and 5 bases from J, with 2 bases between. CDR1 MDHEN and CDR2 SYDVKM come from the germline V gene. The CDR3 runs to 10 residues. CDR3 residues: CASKNEKLFF. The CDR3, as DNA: TGTGCCAGCAAGAATGAAAAACTGTTTTTT.

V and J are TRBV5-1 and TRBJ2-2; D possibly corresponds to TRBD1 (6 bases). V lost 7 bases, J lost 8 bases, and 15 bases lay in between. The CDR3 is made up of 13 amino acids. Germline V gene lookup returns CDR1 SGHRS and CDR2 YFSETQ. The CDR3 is CASGGQPSGELFF. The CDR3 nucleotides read TGCGCCAGCGGAGGACAGCCCTCTGGGGAGCTGTTTTTT.

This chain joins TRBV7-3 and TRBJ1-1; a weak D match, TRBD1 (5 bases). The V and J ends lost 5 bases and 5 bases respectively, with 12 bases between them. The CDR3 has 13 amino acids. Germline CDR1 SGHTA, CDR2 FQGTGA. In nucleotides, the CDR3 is TGTGCCAGCAGCGGCTCGACAGATACTGAAGCTTTCTTT. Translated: CASSGSTDTEAFF. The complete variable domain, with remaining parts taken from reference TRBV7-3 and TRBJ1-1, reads GAGVSQTPSNKVTEKGKYVELRCDPISGHTALYWYRQSLGQGPEFLIYFQGTGAADDSGLPNDRFFAVRPEGSVSTLKIQRTERGDSAVYLCASSGSTDTEAFFGQGTRLTVV.

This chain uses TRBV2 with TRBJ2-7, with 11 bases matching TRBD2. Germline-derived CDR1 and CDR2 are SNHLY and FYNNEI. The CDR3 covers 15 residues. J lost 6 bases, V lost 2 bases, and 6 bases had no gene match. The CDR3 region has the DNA TGTGCCAGCAGTGAATTACTAGCGGGAGCCCGCGAGCAGTACTTC. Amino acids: CASSELLAGAREQYF.

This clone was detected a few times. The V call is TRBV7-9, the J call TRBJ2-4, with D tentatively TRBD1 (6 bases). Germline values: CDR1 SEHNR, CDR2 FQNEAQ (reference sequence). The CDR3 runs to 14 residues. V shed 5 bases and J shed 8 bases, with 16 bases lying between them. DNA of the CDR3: TGTGCCAGCAGCCAACAACAGGGTCGGGACATTCAGTACTTC. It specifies CASSQQQGRDIQYF.

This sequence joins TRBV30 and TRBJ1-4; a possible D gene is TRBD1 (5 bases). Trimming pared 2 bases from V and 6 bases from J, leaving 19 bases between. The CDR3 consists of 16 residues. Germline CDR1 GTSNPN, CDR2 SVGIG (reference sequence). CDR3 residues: CAWSRLGAAIDEKLFF. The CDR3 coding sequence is TGTGCCTGGAGTCGATTAGGGGCAGCGATCGATGAAAAACTGTTTTTT.

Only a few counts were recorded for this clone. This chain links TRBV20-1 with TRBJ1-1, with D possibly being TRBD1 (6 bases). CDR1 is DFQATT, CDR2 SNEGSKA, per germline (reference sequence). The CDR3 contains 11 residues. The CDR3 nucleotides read TGCAGATGGGGGCGCGGCACTGAAGCTTTCTTT. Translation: CRWGRGTEAFF.

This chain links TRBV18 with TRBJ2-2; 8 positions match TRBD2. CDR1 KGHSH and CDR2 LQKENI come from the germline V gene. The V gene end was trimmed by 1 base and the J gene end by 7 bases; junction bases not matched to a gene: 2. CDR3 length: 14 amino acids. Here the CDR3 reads CASSPLSGDGELFF. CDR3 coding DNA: TGTGCCAGCTCACCACTTAGCGGGGACGGGGAGCTGTTTTTT.

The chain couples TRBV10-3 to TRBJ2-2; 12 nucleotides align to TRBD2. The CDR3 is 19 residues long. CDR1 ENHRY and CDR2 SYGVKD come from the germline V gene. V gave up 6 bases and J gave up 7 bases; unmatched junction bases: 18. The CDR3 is CAIRTDGASGRAYSGELFF. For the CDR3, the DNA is TGTGCCATCAGGACCGACGGGGCTAGCGGGAGGGCCTACAGCGGGGAGCTGTTTTTT.

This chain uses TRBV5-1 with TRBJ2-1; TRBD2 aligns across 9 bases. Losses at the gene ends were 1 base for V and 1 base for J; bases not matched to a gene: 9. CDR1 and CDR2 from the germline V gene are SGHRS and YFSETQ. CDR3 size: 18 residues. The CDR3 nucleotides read TGCGCCAGCAGCTTGTTTATTAGCGGGGGTCCTTCCTACAATGAGCAGTTCTTC. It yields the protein CASSLFISGGPSYNEQFF.

DNA of the CDR3: TGTGCCAGCAGTGGGGATAGCGGGAGTAGCACAGATACGCAGTATTTT. Its translation is CASSGDSGSSTDTQYF. V gene TRBV5-6 combines with J gene TRBJ2-3; 9 bases are a match to TRBD2. This CDR3 is built from 16 residues. After removal of 5 bases from V and 0 bases from J, the junction contained 7 bases not matched to a gene. Germline-derived CDR1 and CDR2 are SGHDT and YYEEEE.

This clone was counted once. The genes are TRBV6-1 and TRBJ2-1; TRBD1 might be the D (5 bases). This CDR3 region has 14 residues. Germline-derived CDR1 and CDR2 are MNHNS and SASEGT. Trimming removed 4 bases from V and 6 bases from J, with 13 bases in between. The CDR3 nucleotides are TGTGCCAGCAGTGCCAGACAGAGACGCAATGAGCAGTTCTTC. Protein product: CASSARQRRNEQFF.

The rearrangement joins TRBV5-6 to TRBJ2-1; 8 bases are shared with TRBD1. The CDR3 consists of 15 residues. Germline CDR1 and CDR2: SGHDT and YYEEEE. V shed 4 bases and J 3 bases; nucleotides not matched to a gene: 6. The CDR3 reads CASSQGAGHYNEQFF. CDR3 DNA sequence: TGTGCCAGCAGCCAGGGGGCAGGTCACTACAATGAGCAGTTCTTC.

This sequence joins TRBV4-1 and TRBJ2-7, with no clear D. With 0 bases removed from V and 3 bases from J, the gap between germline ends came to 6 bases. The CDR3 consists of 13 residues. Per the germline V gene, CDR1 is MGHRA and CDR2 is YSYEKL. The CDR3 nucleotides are TGCGCCAGCAGCCAAGACAGCCTCTACGAGCAGTACTTC. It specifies CASSQDSLYEQYF.

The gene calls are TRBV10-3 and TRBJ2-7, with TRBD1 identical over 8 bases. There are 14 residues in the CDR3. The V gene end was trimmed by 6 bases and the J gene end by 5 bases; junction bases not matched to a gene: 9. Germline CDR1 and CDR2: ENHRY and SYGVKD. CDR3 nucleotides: TGTGCCATCAGCCGAGGACAGGGTCGGAACGAGCAGTACTTC. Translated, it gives CAISRGQGRNEQYF.

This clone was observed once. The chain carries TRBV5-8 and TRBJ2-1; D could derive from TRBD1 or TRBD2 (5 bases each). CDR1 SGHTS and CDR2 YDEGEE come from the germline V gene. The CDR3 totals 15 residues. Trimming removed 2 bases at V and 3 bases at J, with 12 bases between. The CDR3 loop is CASSLGTSNYNEQFF. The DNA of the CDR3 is TGTGCCAGCAGCTTAGGGACCAGCAACTACAATGAGCAGTTCTTC.

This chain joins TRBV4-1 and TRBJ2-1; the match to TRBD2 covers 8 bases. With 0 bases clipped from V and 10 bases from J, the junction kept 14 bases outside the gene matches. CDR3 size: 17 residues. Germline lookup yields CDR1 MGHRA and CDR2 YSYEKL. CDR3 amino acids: CASSQDFYLQGGREQFF. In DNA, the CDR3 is TGCGCCAGCAGCCAAGATTTTTATCTTCAGGGCGGGAGGGAGCAGTTCTTC.

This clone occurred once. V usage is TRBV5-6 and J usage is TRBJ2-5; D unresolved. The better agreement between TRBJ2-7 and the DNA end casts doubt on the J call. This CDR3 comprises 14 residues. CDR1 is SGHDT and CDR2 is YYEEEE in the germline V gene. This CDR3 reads CASSTRLRTYEQYF. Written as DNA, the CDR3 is TGTGCCAGCAGCACTCGACTTAGAACCTACGAGCAGTACTTC.

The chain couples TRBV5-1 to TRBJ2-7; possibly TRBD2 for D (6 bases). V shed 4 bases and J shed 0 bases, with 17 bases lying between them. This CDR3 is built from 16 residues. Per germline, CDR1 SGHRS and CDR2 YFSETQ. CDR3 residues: CASSPGGATASYEQYF. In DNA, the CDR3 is TGCGCCAGCAGCCCGGGCGGGGCGACAGCCTCCTACGAGCAGTACTTC.

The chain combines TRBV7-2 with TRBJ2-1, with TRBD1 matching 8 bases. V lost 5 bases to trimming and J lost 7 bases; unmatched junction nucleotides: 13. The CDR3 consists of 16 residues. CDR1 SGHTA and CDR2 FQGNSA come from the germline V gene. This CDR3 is CASSLEPGQARNEQFF. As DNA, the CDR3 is TGTGCCAGCAGCCTAGAACCGGGACAGGCTCGTAATGAGCAGTTCTTC.

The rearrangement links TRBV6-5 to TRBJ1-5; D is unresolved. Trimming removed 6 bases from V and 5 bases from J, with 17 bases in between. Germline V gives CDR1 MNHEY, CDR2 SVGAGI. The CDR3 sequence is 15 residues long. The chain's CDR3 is CASRALDVRDQPQHF. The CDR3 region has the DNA TGTGCCAGCAGAGCCTTGGACGTTAGGGATCAGCCCCAGCATTTT.

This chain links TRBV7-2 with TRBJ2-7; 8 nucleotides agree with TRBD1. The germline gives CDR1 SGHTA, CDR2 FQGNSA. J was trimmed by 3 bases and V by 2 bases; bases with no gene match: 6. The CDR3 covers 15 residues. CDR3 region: CASSLIWDRFYEQYF. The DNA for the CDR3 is TGTGCCAGCAGCTTAATCTGGGACAGGTTCTACGAGCAGTACTTC.

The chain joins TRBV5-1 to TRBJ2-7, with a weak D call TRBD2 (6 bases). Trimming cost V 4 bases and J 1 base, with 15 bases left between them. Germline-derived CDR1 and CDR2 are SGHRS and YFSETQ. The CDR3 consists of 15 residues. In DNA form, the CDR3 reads TGCGCCAGCAGCCTTGGGACTCTACTGTCCTACGAGCAGTACTTC. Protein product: CASSLGTLLSYEQYF.

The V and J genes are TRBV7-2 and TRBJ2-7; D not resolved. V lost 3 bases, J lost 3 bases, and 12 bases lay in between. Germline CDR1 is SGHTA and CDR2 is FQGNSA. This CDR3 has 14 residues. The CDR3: CASSLGFSLYEQYF. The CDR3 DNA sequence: TGTGCCAGCAGCTTGGGGTTCTCCCTCTACGAGCAGTACTTC.

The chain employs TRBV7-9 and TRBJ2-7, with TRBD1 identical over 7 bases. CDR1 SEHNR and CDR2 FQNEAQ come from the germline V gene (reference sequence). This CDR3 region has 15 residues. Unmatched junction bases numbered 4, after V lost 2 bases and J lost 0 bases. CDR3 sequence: CASSLFSGGSYEQYF. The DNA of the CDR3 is TGTGCCAGCAGCTTATTTTCAGGGGGCTCCTACGAGCAGTACTTC.